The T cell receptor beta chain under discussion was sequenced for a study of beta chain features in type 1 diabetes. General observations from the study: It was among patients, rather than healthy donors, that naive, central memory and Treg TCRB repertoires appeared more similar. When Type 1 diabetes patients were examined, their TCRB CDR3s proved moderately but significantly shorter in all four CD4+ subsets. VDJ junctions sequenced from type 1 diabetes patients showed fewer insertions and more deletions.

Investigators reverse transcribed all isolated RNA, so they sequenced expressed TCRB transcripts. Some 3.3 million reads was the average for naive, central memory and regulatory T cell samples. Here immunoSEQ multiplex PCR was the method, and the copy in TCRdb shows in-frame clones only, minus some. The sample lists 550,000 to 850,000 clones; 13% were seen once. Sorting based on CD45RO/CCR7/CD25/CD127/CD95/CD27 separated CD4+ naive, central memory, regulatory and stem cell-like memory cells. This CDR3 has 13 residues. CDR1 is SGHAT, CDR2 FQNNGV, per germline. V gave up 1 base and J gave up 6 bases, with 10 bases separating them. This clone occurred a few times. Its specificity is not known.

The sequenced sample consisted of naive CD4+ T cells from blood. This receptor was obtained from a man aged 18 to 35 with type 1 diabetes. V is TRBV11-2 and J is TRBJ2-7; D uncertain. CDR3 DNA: TGTGCCAGCAGCTTAGCCCTGGAGCGCGAGCAGTACTTC. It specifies CASSLALEREQYF.